Reported below is one T cell receptor (beta chain). This receptor's antigen is unknown. No much larger clonotype is one base removed from it; base qualities were not supplied. TCRbeta rearrangements were sequenced from genomic DNA using the immunoSEQ assay at survey resolution. The paper's data handling went like this. In the TCR sequencing data, the lowest productive clonotype frequency that could be detected was 2.59 x 10-5. Analyses included only productive TCRbeta rearrangements, meaning complete and in-frame sequences. Simpson clonality, calculated in the immunoSEQ Analyzer version 3.0, was used as the measure of sample clonality. Clones were categorized by frequency as very rare, small, medium, large (1-20%) or hyperexpanded (>20%). Generation probabilities were estimated with OLGA 1.2.3, V-gene circos plots were generated with VDJtools, specificities were searched for in VDJdb, and CDR3 motifs were identified with GLIPH. TCRdb mirrors the immuneACCESS table, restricted to in-frame sequences. Some clones are absent from its copies; in checked studies, under half trace to an unresolved V gene, and the reason for the others is unknown. V and J calls and clone size come straight from that table; D and trimming were deduced from the DNA. A total of about 48,000 clones appear in this sample, 70% of them only once. Jointly, the top ten make up about 1.6% of the sample.

These data are taken from a study of STAT5B mutations in CD4+ large granular lymphocyte leukemia (dated by TCRdb to between 2020 and 2023). With regard to the full study: Among healthy controls, the CDR3 'QG' motif was associated with a particular HLA allele. The study compared the TCRbeta repertoires of patients with CD4+ T-cell large granular lymphocyte leukemia against the TCRbeta repertoires of healthy blood donors. Flow cytometry on FACSCanto II or FACSVerse confirmed that purified fractions exceeded 95% purity among lymphocytes.

V is pared back by 3 bases and J by 7 bases, with 12 bases lying between the germline termini. Counted from cysteine to phenylalanine, this CDR3 has 13 amino acids. Only the CDR3 DNA stays, 39 bases, in frame from base 1. The germline V gene supplies CDR1 SNHLY and CDR2 FYNNEI. Beyond this particular receptor, the publication reports: The main leukemic clonotypes were found to be private to each patient, although about a quarter of the main leukemic clonotypes were detected at low frequency in the non-leukemic repertoires of other patients. Greater clonality appeared to be present in CD4-sorted patient repertoires than in healthy CD4+ repertoires, and the difference was retained after the putative leukemic clones were removed. Data were not HLA-matched; higher clonality in CD4+ versus CD8+ T-LGLL could reflect the relatively small sample size. Enrichment of TRBV06-family usage was observed among the top patient clones (8/27) relative to healthy controls (2/35).

Healthy controls were approximately 40 blood donors whose buffy coats came from the Finnish Red Cross blood service. All TCR-sequenced material derived from peripheral blood: patient blood samples and healthy donor buffy coats. Ficoll-Hypaque gradient centrifugation was used to isolate peripheral blood mononuclear cells. CD4+ cells were magnetically purified from the buffy coats of healthy controls. The Gentra Puregene Cell and Tissue kit was used for genomic DNA extraction, and quantification was performed on a Qubit 2.0 fluorometer. Recombination linked TRBV2 to TRBJ2-5; a tentative D call is TRBD1 (5 bases match). The clonotype comes from a human donor in good health. Source material: CD4+ T cells from blood buffy coats. The nucleotide sequence reads TGTGCCAGCAGTGATTCTGGGGCTGGGACCCAGTACTTC. Its protein product is CASSDSGAGTQYF.